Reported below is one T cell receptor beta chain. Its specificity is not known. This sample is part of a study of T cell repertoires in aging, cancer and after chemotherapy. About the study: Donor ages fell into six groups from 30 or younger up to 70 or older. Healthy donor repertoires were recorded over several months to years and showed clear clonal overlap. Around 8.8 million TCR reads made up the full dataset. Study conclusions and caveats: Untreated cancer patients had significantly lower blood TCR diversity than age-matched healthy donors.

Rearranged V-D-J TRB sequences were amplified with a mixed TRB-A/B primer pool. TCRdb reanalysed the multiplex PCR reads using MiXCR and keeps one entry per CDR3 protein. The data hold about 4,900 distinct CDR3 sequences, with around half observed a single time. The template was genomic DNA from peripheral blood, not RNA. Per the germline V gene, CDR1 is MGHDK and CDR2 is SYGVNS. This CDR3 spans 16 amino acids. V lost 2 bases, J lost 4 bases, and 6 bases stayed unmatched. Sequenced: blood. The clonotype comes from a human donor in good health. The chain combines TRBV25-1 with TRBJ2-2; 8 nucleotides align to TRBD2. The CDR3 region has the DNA TGTGCCAGCAGTGAAAGGAGCGGGGGACCCACCGGGGAGCTGTTTTTT. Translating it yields CASSERSGGPTGELFF.